The 3 T cell receptor beta chains given below trace back to one sample, sequenced in a study of cytomegalovirus exposure and HLA in healthy donors. With 60 Vbeta and 13 Jbeta primers, the PCR was carried out. Measured with immunoSEQ multiplex PCR; TCRdb has only the in-frame clones, and not every one. The data hold 100,000 to 150,000 clones, with more than 15% observed a single time. Sequencing was performed on PBMCs. Source of these receptors: a female donor in good health and CMV-seropositive.

This clone has only a few counts. The gene calls are TRBV10-3 and TRBJ2-1; a possible D gene is TRBD2 (6 bases). Germline V lookup: CDR1 ENHRY, CDR2 SYGVKD. The CDR3 spans 16 residues. Trimming pared 4 bases from V and 5 bases from J, leaving 18 bases between. CDR3 sequence: CAISGDPGVRHNEQFF. Here the CDR3 DNA reads TGTGCCATCAGTGGGGATCCGGGAGTGAGGCACAATGAGCAGTTCTTC.

The genes are TRBV2 and TRBJ2-1; TRBD1 agrees at 9 bases. The germline V gene has CDR1 SNHLY and CDR2 FYNNEI. The CDR3 runs to 12 residues. The trim removed 10 bases at V and 9 bases at J, leaving 7 bases unmatched. CDR3 sequence (DNA): TGTGCCACCAAGGACAGGGGCAGTGAGCAGTTCTTC. Amino acid sequence: CATKDRGSEQFF.

The table lists this clone with a few counts. The J gene is TRBJ1-1, the V gene TRBV6-5, with TRBD1 identical over 10 bases. Germline V gene lookup returns CDR1 MNHEY and CDR2 SVGAGI. The junction had 8 bases not matched to a gene; V was cut back by 5 bases and J by 11 bases. The CDR3 has 13 residues. The CDR3 coding sequence is TGTGCCAGCAGTACGCCGGGACAGGGGATCGCTTTCTTT. Protein sequence: CASSTPGQGIAFF.